These 8 T cell receptor beta chains share one sample of origin, sequenced in a study of shared clonotypes between healthy human individuals. Data came from immunoSEQ multiplex PCR; TCRdb stores just in-frame clones and leaves some out. Here the sample spans more than 400,000 clones, 96% being singletons. Material for sequencing was naive CD4+ T cells sorted from blood. Subset of the sample: CD45RA+ positively selected. These receptors were taken from a woman aged 30 to 39 in good health.

The chain is built from TRBV19 and TRBJ2-1; no definite D call. CDR3 length: 14 amino acids. Germline loops: CDR1 LNHDA, CDR2 SQIVND (reference sequence). The germline V and J ends were trimmed by 3 bases and 0 bases, with 6 bases remaining between them. CDR3 DNA: TGTGCCAGTAGTATTGTGAGCTCCTACAATGAGCAGTTCTTC. Its translation is CASSIVSSYNEQFF.

This chain uses TRBV2 with TRBJ1-5; D is perhaps TRBD1 (5 bases). Trimming pared 7 bases from V and 2 bases from J, leaving 12 bases between. The CDR3 runs 14 residues. Germline CDR1 reads SNHLY; CDR2 reads FYNNEI. CDR3 in DNA: TGTGCCAGCAAAGGGGCGTCCGGCAATCAGCCCCAGCATTTT. Protein sequence: CASKGASGNQPQHF.

This clone was detected only once. The gene calls are TRBV27 and TRBJ1-2; D gene uncertain. This CDR3 has 15 residues. V was pared by 6 bases and J by 4 bases, with 18 bases between. CDR1 and CDR2 from the germline V gene are MNHEY and SMNVEV (reference sequence). The CDR3 here is CASRERTDGVYGYTF. The CDR3 coding sequence is TGTGCCAGCAGGGAGAGGACTGACGGGGTCTATGGCTACACCTTC.

This chain links TRBV4-1 with TRBJ2-2; TRBD2 agrees at 9 bases. This CDR3 contains 16 residues. Germline V gives CDR1 MGHRA, CDR2 YSYEKL. V was clipped by 6 bases and J by 2 bases; unmatched bases: 7. The chain's CDR3 is CASRVSGTSNTGELFF. CDR3 nucleotide sequence: TGCGCCAGCAGGGTCAGCGGGACTAGCAACACCGGGGAGCTGTTTTTT.

The chain is built from TRBV2 and TRBJ2-3; no firm D call. Per the germline V gene, CDR1 is SNHLY and CDR2 is FYNNEI. The CDR3 is made up of 14 amino acids. V was pared by 4 bases and J by 6 bases, with 14 bases between. CDR3: CASSVGWLLDTQYF. The CDR3 DNA sequence: TGTGCCAGCAGTGTCGGCTGGCTCCTTGATACGCAGTATTTT.

J is TRBJ1-2 and V is TRBV28; 7 bases agree with TRBD1. CDR1 MDHEN and CDR2 SYDVKM come from the germline V gene. Trimming removed 4 bases from V and 6 bases from J; junction bases left unmatched: 5. The CDR3 covers 13 residues. The CDR3 protein is CASSSTGLDGYTF. The CDR3 DNA sequence: TGTGCCAGCAGTTCGACAGGGTTGGATGGCTACACCTTC.

The chain carries TRBV28 and TRBJ2-3, with D perhaps matching TRBD2 (5 bases). The V and J ends lost 3 bases and 2 bases respectively, with 12 bases between them. This CDR3 region has 15 residues. The germline CDR1 and CDR2 sequences are MDHEN and SYDVKM. The CDR3 DNA sequence: TGTGCCAGCAGTTTGGACGGAGGATTCACAGATACGCAGTATTTT. Translated, it gives CASSLDGGFTDTQYF.

This sequence joins TRBV19 and TRBJ2-5, with D possibly being TRBD1 (6 bases). Germline CDR1 is LNHDA and CDR2 is SQIVND (reference sequence). The CDR3 length is 15 residues. Trimming took off 7 bases at V and 1 base at J, with 16 bases between the two ends. The CDR3: CASTETGYSQETQYF. Here the CDR3 DNA reads TGTGCCAGTACCGAAACAGGGTATAGCCAAGAGACCCAGTACTTC.